This T cell receptor beta chain was identified during a study of blood T cell repertoires in COVID-19. Looking at the study overall: Sample material is recorded as cDNA or gDNA derived from T cells, B-cell-depleted T cells, or PBMCs.

How the authors handled the data: Counts of nucleated cells, estimated from reference gene primer amplification, were obtained. TCRdb's table, derived via immunoSEQ multiplex PCR, lists solely in-frame clones and lacks some. D and trimming come from the DNA, and the V and J calls and clone size come from that table. The sample carries 450,000 or so clones, approximately 90% recorded once. This clone was counted between two and nine times. Trimming at V came to 3 bases and at J to 10 bases, leaving 6 bases not matched to a gene. Germline values: CDR1 SGDLS, CDR2 YYNGEE. CDR3 length: 14 residues. Material: peripheral blood. The J gene is TRBJ2-1, the V gene TRBV9; 11 bases are shared with TRBD2. The clonotype was recovered from a woman in her forties with COVID-19, enrolled during active disease. As DNA, the CDR3 is TGTGCCAGCAGCGGATTAGCGGGGGGGCCCGAGCAGTTCTTC. It translates to CASSGLAGGPEQFF.